Following are 2 T cell receptor beta chains from one sample sequenced in a study of T cell responses to AZD1222 COVID-19 vaccine. This table comes from immunoSEQ multiplex PCR, and its TCRdb copy is limited to in-frame clones, with some not included. The profile shows 150,000 to 200,000 clones, about nine tenths of them singletons. The sequencing here drew on peripheral blood, taken on day 0 of AZD1222 vaccination. The receptors were sampled from an adult in good health.

This chain links TRBV18 with TRBJ2-5; no clear D. Trimming removed 1 base from V and 5 bases from J, with 14 bases in between. The CDR3 has 15 residues. Germline-derived CDR1 and CDR2 are KGHSH and LQKENI. CDR3 bases: TGTGCCAGCTCACCACGAGAGCTTGCCGGGGAGACCCAGTACTTC. Residues: CASSPRELAGETQYF.

This chain's CDR3 is CASSPGLARETQYF. The CDR3 DNA reads as TGTGCCAGCAGCCCAGGACTAGCTCGAGAGACCCAGTACTTC. J is TRBJ2-5 and V is TRBV5-4; 8 positions agree with TRBD2. V shed 4 bases, J shed 4 bases, and the junction held 6 bases outside the gene matches. There are 14 residues in the CDR3. Germline V gene lookup returns CDR1 SGHNT and CDR2 YYREEE (reference sequence).